These 32 T cell receptor beta chains share one sample of origin, sequenced in a study of radiation and T cells in renal cell carcinoma. Generated by immunoSEQ multiplex PCR, the TCRdb table keeps only in-frame clones and is missing some. The repertoire holds about 140,000 clones, with approximately 87% as singletons. Time point indicated: baseline pretreatment blood. This sample's treatment: 15 Gy SBRT to primary tumor, nephrectomy 4 weeks later. The input for sequencing was blood, taken from a patient whose treatment included radiotherapy and nephrectomy. The receptors shown here come from a woman aged 45-60 years with renal cell carcinoma.

The V gene is TRBV5-4, the J gene TRBJ2-7; D is unresolved. Trimming cost V 7 bases and J 2 bases, with 7 bases left between them. The CDR3 sequence is 11 residues long. Per germline, CDR1 SGHNT and CDR2 YYREEE (reference sequence). The CDR3 nucleotides are TGTGCCAGCTCTAGGCCCTACGAGCAGTACTTC. This translates into CASSRPYEQYF.

The rearrangement uses TRBV11-2 and TRBJ2-2; TRBD1 matches 12 bases. The length of the CDR3 is 17 residues. Germline assignment: CDR1 SGHAT and CDR2 FQNNGV. J gave up 5 bases and V 6 bases, and 10 bases lay outside the gene matches. The CDR3: CASRLRGQGAGTGELFF. As DNA, the CDR3 is TGTGCCAGCAGGCTTAGGGGACAGGGGGCAGGGACCGGGGAGCTGTTTTTT.

This clone was found a few times. The rearrangement links TRBV4-3 to TRBJ1-1; 8 bases are a match to TRBD1. In germline, CDR1 is LGHNA, CDR2 YSLEER. The CDR3 totals 13 residues. Trimming cost V 4 bases and J 5 bases; bases outside gene matches: 3. The CDR3 nucleotides are TGCGCCAGCAGCCCGACAGGGGAAACTGAAGCTTTCTTT. Its protein product is CASSPTGETEAFF.

The V gene is TRBV9, the J gene TRBJ1-1; the D gene is possibly TRBD1 (5 bases). Germline CDR1 SGDLS, CDR2 YYNGEE. V was pared by 0 bases and J by 3 bases, with 9 bases between. CDR3 length: 14 residues. CDR3 amino acids: CASSVAGTHTEAFF. The CDR3 DNA reads as TGTGCCAGCAGCGTAGCCGGGACCCACACTGAAGCTTTCTTT. The complete variable domain, with remaining parts taken from reference TRBV9 and TRBJ1-1, reads DSGVTQTPKHLITATGQRVTLRCSPRSGDLSVYWYQQSLDQGLQFLIQYYNGEERAKGNILERFSAQQFPDLHSELNLSSLELGDSALYFCASSVAGTHTEAFFGQGTRLTVV.

This clone occurred a few times. The rearrangement joins TRBV5-1 to TRBJ2-7, with TRBD1 as a possible D gene (6 bases). The CDR3 length is 15 residues. CDR1 and CDR2 from the germline V gene are SGHRS and YFSETQ. V was cut by 1 base and J by 0 bases, with 11 bases left in between. The CDR3 sequence: CASSLSETGSYEQYF. CDR3 DNA sequence: TGCGCCAGCAGCTTGTCCGAGACAGGCTCCTACGAGCAGTACTTC.

The gene calls are TRBV9 and TRBJ1-1; D not resolved. The V gene's germline CDR1 is SGDLS and CDR2 YYNGEE. The germline V and J ends were trimmed by 2 bases and 1 base, with 12 bases remaining between them. CDR3 length equals 15 residues. CDR3: CASSVVSGKNTEAFF. Written as DNA, the CDR3 is TGTGCCAGCAGCGTCGTTTCGGGGAAGAACACTGAAGCTTTCTTT. The complete variable domain, with remaining parts taken from reference TRBV9 and TRBJ1-1, reads DSGVTQTPKHLITATGQRVTLRCSPRSGDLSVYWYQQSLDQGLQFLIQYYNGEERAKGNILERFSAQQFPDLHSELNLSSLELGDSALYFCASSVVSGKNTEAFFGQGTRLTVV.

This clone was picked up a small number of times. J is TRBJ1-1 and V is TRBV9; 9 bases align to TRBD1. Losses at the gene ends were 5 bases for V and 6 bases for J; bases not matched to a gene: 8. The germline gives CDR1 SGDLS, CDR2 YYNGEE. The CDR3 contains 14 residues. CDR3 in amino acids: CASSPGQGRPEAFF. The CDR3 nucleotides are TGTGCCAGCAGTCCGGGACAGGGTAGGCCTGAAGCTTTCTTT.

The J gene is TRBJ2-2, the V gene TRBV6-4; 7 bases fit TRBD2. CDR1 is MRHNA and CDR2 is SNTAGT in the germline V gene. The CDR3 has 14 amino acids. Trimming removed 6 bases from V and 6 bases from J; junction bases left unmatched: 7. The chain's CDR3 is CASSPTRGSGELFF. Written as DNA, the CDR3 is TGTGCCAGCAGCCCAACGCGGGGGTCCGGGGAGCTGTTTTTT.

This clone appeared once. The J gene is TRBJ2-7, the V gene TRBV6-1; possibly TRBD1 for D (5 bases). Germline CDR1 and CDR2: MNHNS and SASEGT. V was clipped by 7 bases and J by 7 bases, with 17 bases between them. CDR3 length: 13 amino acids. The CDR3 here is CASTPRGAREQYF. CDR3 coding DNA: TGTGCCAGCACCCCCCGTGGGGCCAGAGAGCAGTACTTC.

The rearrangement uses TRBV29-1 and TRBJ2-3, with a tentative D call TRBD2 (7 bases). The CDR3 spans 14 residues. Germline lookup yields CDR1 SQVTM and CDR2 ANQGSEA. Trimming took off 7 bases at V and 4 bases at J, with 18 bases between the two ends. The CDR3 DNA is TGCAGCGCTCCCTATGGGGGGGGCCCAGATACGCAGTATTTT. This translates into CSAPYGGGPDTQYF.

The chain couples TRBV5-4 to TRBJ2-1; D gene uncertain. The CDR3 is 13 amino acids. Trimming pared 4 bases from V and 9 bases from J, leaving 14 bases between. Germline V gene sequence: CDR1 SGHNT, CDR2 YYREEE (reference sequence). CDR3 sequence reads: CASSPDRPTEQFF. The CDR3 region has the DNA TGTGCCAGCAGCCCTGACCGTCCGACTGAGCAGTTCTTC.

The genes are TRBV27 and TRBJ1-2; TRBD1 matches at 8 bases. The germline CDR1 and CDR2 sequences are MNHEY and SMNVEV (reference sequence). This CDR3 spans 12 amino acids. The trim removed 5 bases at V and 6 bases at J, leaving 2 bases unmatched. CDR3 DNA sequence: TGTGCCAGCAGTCCGACAGGGGATGGCTACACCTTC. This gives the protein CASSPTGDGYTF.

J is TRBJ2-3 and V is TRBV6-5; D not certain. CDR1 and CDR2 from the germline V gene are MNHEY and SVGAGI. The length of the CDR3 is 12 residues. With 6 bases removed from V and 1 base from J, the gap between germline ends came to 5 bases. CDR3 sequence: CASSPRTDTQYF. CDR3 DNA sequence: TGTGCCAGCAGCCCCCGCACAGATACGCAGTATTTT.

The rearrangement links TRBV29-1 to TRBJ2-2; 7 bases agree with TRBD2. The CDR3 totals 14 residues. Looked up from germline, CDR1 is SQVTM and CDR2 is ANQGSEA. V was pared by 4 bases and J by 6 bases, with 8 bases of the junction left unmatched. The CDR3 here is CSVAAGEAAGELFF. In nucleotides, the CDR3 is TGCAGCGTTGCGGCGGGAGAGGCGGCCGGGGAGCTGTTTTTT.

The gene calls are TRBV19 and TRBJ2-3; 11 positions agree with TRBD2. The CDR3 has 16 residues. V was clipped by 3 bases and J by 2 bases; unmatched bases: 4. Germline CDR1 reads LNHDA; CDR2 reads SQIVND (reference sequence). CDR3 loop: CASSIKLAGVTDTQYF. The CDR3 coding sequence is TGTGCCAGTAGTATCAAACTAGCGGGGGTCACAGATACGCAGTATTTT. Supplemented by reference TRBV19 and TRBJ2-3, the full variable domain reads DGGITQSPKYLFRKEGQNVTLSCEQNLNHDAMYWYRQDPGQGLRLIYYSQIVNDFQKGDIAEGYSVSREKKESFPLTVTSAQKNPTAFYLCASSIKLAGVTDTQYFGPGTRLTVL.

V and J are TRBV27 and TRBJ2-5, with TRBD2 matching 9 bases. Per the germline V gene, CDR1 is MNHEY and CDR2 is SMNVEV (reference sequence). The CDR3 consists of 17 residues. V lost 8 bases to trimming and J lost 1 base; unmatched junction nucleotides: 14. The CDR3 DNA follows: TGTGCCAGCTCCTATGATAAAGCGGGAGGACCCCAAGAGACCCAGTACTTC. Protein sequence: CASSYDKAGGPQETQYF.

This clone was detected only once. The chain has TRBV9 and TRBJ2-2, with unresolved D. Per the germline V gene, CDR1 is SGDLS and CDR2 is YYNGEE. The CDR3 sequence is 13 residues long. The V end lost 0 bases, the J end lost 4 bases, and 4 bases lay between the germline ends. The CDR3 spells CASSVEPTGELFF. In DNA, the CDR3 is TGTGCCAGCAGCGTAGAACCCACCGGGGAGCTGTTTTTT.

The chain is built from TRBV2 and TRBJ2-3; 10 bases map to TRBD1. V dropped 6 bases and J dropped 5; count of bases not matched to a gene: 11. The germline V gene has CDR1 SNHLY and CDR2 FYNNEI. The CDR3 length is 16 residues. CDR3 amino acids: CASSDTGTGAGDTQYF. The CDR3 DNA sequence: TGTGCCAGCAGCGATACCGGGACAGGGGCTGGAGATACGCAGTATTTT. The variable domain in full, with the rest retrieved from reference TRBV2 and TRBJ2-3, is EPEVTQTPSHQVTQMGQEVILRCVPISNHLYFYWYRQILGQKVEFLVSFYNNEISEKSEIFDDQFSVERPDGSNFTLKIRSTKLEDSAMYFCASSDTGTGAGDTQYFGPGTRLTVL.

The gene calls are TRBV27 and TRBJ1-4; possible D gene TRBD1, 6 bases. The length of the CDR3 is 17 residues. CDR1 is MNHEY, CDR2 SMNVEV, per germline (reference sequence). V shed 5 bases and J shed 4 bases, with 20 bases lying between them. CDR3 loop: CASSPEGVGGYNEKLFF. In nucleotides, the CDR3 is TGTGCCAGCAGTCCGGAGGGGGTGGGCGGATATAATGAAAAACTGTTTTTT.

The chain is built from TRBV10-2 and TRBJ2-7; D remains ambiguous. Germline V gene lookup returns CDR1 WSHSY and CDR2 SAAADI. The germline V and J ends were trimmed by 7 bases and 3 bases, with 7 bases remaining between them. There are 11 residues in the CDR3. CDR3: CASTRGYEQYF. DNA of the CDR3: TGCGCCAGCACTCGCGGCTACGAGCAGTACTTC.

V gene TRBV25-1 combines with J gene TRBJ1-5; TRBD1 might be the D (5 bases). Germline CDR1 and CDR2: MGHDK and SYGVNS. This CDR3 comprises 13 residues. V lost 4 bases to trimming and J lost 2 bases, with 6 bases between them. CDR3 bases: TGTGCCAGCAGTGCGGGGGGCAATCAGCCCCAGCATTTT. Residues: CASSAGGNQPQHF.

The genes are TRBV7-8 and TRBJ1-1; 12 nucleotides match TRBD1. The CDR3 consists of 20 residues. The V and J ends lost 5 bases and 1 base, in that order; junction bases with no gene match: 17. The germline V gene encodes CDR1 SGHVS and CDR2 FQNEAQ. In nucleotides, the CDR3 is TGTGCCAGCAGCCGTGGGAGGCTACCGGGACAGGGGGCGGGGAACACTGAAGCTTTCTTT. Translating gives CASSRGRLPGQGAGNTEAFF.

CDR3 nucleotides: TGTGCCAGCAGCAGATTCTATAGCGGTCTAAACACCGGGGAGCTGTTTTTT. Protein product: CASSRFYSGLNTGELFF. V is TRBV7-8 and J is TRBJ2-2; D is perhaps TRBD2 (6 bases). The CDR3 covers 17 residues. Germline CDR1 reads SGHVS; CDR2 reads FQNEAQ. Trimming stripped 5 bases from V and 2 bases from J, with 18 bases between.

This sequence joins TRBV5-4 and TRBJ2-1, with 9 bases aligning to TRBD1. The V gene end was trimmed by 0 bases and the J gene end by 2 bases; junction bases not matched to a gene: 0. The CDR3 sequence is 15 residues long. Germline V gene lookup returns CDR1 SGHNT and CDR2 YYREEE (reference sequence). CDR3 coding DNA: TGTGCCAGCAGCTTGGGGGACAGGGCCTACAATGAGCAGTTCTTC. Protein sequence: CASSLGDRAYNEQFF.

The chain uses TRBV9 and TRBJ1-4; the D gene is possibly TRBD1 (5 bases). Germline CDR1 SGDLS, CDR2 YYNGEE. The CDR3 spans 13 residues. V was trimmed by 4 bases and J by 8 bases, leaving 12 bases between them. CDR3 region: CASSPQGREKLFF. The CDR3 nucleotides are TGTGCCAGCAGCCCTCAGGGTCGGGAAAAACTGTTTTTT.

The chain employs TRBV5-4 and TRBJ2-7; 9 nucleotides line up with TRBD2. CDR3 length: 16 amino acids. The ends lost 4 bases at V and 0 bases at J; junction bases unmatched: 8. The germline V gene encodes CDR1 SGHNT and CDR2 YYREEE (reference sequence). The CDR3 DNA sequence: TGTGCCAGCAGCCTGTCTAGCGGGACCGTCTCCTACGAGCAGTACTTC. Translating gives CASSLSSGTVSYEQYF.

V gene TRBV5-1 combines with J gene TRBJ2-2; 12 bases fit TRBD2. Trimming at V came to 3 bases and at J to 6 bases, leaving 6 bases not matched to a gene. The CDR3 has 16 residues. The germline V gene encodes CDR1 SGHRS and CDR2 YFSETQ. Written as DNA, the CDR3 is TGCGCCAGCAGCTGGGAGACTAGCGGGAGATCCGGGGAGCTGTTTTTT. Residues: CASSWETSGRSGELFF. The full variable domain, completed using reference TRBV5-1 and TRBJ2-2, is KAGVTQTPRYLIKTRGQQVTLSCSPISGHRSVSWYQQTPGQGLQFLFEYFSETQRNKGNFPGRFSGRQFSNSRSEMNVSTLELGDSALYLCASSWETSGRSGELFFGEGSRLTVL.

The chain combines TRBV6-5 with TRBJ1-2; D not certain. CDR3 size: 14 residues. Trimming cost V 7 bases and J 8 bases, with 20 bases left between them. Per the germline V gene, CDR1 is MNHEY and CDR2 is SVGAGI. CDR3 sequence (DNA): TGTGCCAGCAAGATTTACGGGCCCGGTGGAGGCTACACCTTC. This gives the protein CASKIYGPGGGYTF.

The chain couples TRBV5-1 to TRBJ2-3, with 12 positions matching TRBD2. CDR3 length: 16 amino acids. V shed 3 bases, J shed 6 bases, and the junction held 8 bases outside the gene matches. Germline V gene sequence: CDR1 SGHRS, CDR2 YFSETQ. The CDR3 DNA is TGCGCCAGCAGCTCAGGACTAGCGGGAATGGGGGATACGCAGTATTTT. Encoded protein: CASSSGLAGMGDTQYF.

The CDR3, as DNA: TGTGCCAGCAGCGTCACGGGAGGGGGCCCAGATACGCAGTATTTT. It translates to CASSVTGGGPDTQYF. This chain uses TRBV2 with TRBJ2-3, with D maybe TRBD2 (8 bases). Trimming shortened V by 6 bases and J by 4 bases, and 17 bases separated the two germline ends. In germline, CDR1 is SNHLY, CDR2 FYNNEI. The CDR3 has 15 amino acids.

This rearrangement joins TRBV9 to TRBJ2-5, with D unresolved. Germline assignment: CDR1 SGDLS and CDR2 YYNGEE. The CDR3 is 11 residues long. V was shortened by 1 base and J by 2 bases, with 0 bases between the two germline ends. The CDR3 DNA sequence: TGTGCCAGCAGCGTACAAGAGACCCAGTACTTC. Translation gives CASSVQETQYF.

The chain recombines TRBV6-5 with TRBJ2-7, with a possible D match to TRBD1 (5 bases). Per germline, CDR1 MNHEY and CDR2 SVGAGI. Trimming removed 6 bases at V and 5 bases at J, with 11 bases between. This CDR3 contains 12 residues. The CDR3 here is CASRQTENEQYF. CDR3 nucleotides: TGTGCCAGCAGGCAGACAGAAAACGAGCAGTACTTC.